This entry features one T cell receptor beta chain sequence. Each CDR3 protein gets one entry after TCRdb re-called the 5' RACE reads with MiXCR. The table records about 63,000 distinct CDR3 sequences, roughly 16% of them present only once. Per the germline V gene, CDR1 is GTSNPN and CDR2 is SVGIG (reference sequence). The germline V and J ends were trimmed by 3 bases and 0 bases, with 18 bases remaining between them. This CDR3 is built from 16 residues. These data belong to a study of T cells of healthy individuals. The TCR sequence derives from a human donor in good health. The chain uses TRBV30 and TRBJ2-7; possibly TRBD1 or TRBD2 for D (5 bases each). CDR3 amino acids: CAWRPSGRWDSYEQYF. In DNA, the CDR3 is TGTGCCTGGAGACCGTCAGGGAGATGGGACTCCTACGAGCAGTACTTC.